This TCR beta chain was recorded in a study of cytomegalovirus exposure and HLA in healthy donors. PCR employed 60 Vbeta and 13 Jbeta primers. Sequencing used immunoSEQ multiplex PCR; TCRdb keeps in-frame clones, though not all of them. The sample shows some 190,000 clones, 76% of them seen only once. Germline lookup yields CDR1 WSHSY and CDR2 SAAADI. The CDR3 runs 12 residues. Between the trimmed V and J ends, which lost 5 bases and 0 bases, there was a span of 5 bases. Material for sequencing was PBMCs. The clonotype comes from a man aged 18 to 35 in good health and CMV-seronegative. The V call is TRBV10-2, the J call TRBJ2-7; D is unclear. This CDR3 is CASSSPSYEQYF. As DNA, the CDR3 is TGCGCCAGCAGTTCTCCCTCCTACGAGCAGTACTTC.